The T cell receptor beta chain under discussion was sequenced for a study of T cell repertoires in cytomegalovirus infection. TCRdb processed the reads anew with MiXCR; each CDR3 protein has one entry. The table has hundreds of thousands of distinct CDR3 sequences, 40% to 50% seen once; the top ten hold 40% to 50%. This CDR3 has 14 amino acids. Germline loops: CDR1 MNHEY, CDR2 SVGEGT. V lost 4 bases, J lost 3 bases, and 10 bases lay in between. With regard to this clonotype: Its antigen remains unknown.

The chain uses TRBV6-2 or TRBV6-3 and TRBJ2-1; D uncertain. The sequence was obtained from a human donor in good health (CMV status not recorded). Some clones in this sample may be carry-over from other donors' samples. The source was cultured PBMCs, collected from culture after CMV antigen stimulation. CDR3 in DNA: TGTGCCAGCAGTTTTGAACCCCGCTACAATGAGCAGTTCTTC. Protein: CASSFEPRYNEQFF.